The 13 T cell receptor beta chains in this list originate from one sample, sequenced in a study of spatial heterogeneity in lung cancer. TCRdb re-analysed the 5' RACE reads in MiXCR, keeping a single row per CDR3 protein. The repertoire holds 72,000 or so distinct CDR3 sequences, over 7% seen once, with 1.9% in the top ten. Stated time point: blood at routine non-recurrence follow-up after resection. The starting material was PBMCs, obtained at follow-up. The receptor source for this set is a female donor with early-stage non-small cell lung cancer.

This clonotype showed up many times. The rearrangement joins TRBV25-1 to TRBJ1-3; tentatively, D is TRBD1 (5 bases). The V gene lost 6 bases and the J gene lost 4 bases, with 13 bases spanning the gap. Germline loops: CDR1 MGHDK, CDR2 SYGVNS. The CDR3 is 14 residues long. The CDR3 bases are TGTGCCAGCAGCCCCGGGACTGCAGGAAACACCATATATTTT. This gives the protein CASSPGTAGNTIYF.

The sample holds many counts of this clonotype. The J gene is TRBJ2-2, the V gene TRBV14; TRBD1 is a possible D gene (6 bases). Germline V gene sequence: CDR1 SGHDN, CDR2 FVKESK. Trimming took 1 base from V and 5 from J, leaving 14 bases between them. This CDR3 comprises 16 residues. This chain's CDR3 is CASSQAKGQGTGELFF. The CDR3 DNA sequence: TGTGCCAGCAGCCAAGCGAAGGGGCAGGGGACCGGGGAGCTGTTTTTT.

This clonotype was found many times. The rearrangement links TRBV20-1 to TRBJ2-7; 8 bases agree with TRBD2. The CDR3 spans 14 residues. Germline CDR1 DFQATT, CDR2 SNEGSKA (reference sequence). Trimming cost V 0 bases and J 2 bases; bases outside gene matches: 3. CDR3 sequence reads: CSARDREGAYEQYF. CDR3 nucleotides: TGCAGTGCTAGAGATCGGGAGGGGGCCTACGAGCAGTACTTC.

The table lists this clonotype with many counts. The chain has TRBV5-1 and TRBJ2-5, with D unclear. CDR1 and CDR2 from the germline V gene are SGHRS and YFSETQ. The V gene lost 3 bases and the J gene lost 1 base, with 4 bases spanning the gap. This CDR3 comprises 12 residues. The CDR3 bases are TGCGCCAGCAGCTCAAGCCAAGAGACCCAGTACTTC. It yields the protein CASSSSQETQYF.

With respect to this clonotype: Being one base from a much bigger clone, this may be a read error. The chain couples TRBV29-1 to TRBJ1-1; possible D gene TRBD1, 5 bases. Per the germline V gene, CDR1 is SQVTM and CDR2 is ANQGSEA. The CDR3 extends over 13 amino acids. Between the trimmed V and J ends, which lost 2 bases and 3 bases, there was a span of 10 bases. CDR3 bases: TGCAGCGTTGAAAGTTCGGGGGACACTGAAGCTTTCTTT. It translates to CSVESSGDTEAFF.

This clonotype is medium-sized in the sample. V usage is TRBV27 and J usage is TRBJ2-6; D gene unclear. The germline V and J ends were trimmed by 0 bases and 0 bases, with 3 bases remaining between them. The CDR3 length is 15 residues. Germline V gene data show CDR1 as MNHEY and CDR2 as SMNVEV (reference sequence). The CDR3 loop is CASSLSSSGANVLTF. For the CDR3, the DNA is TGTGCCAGCAGTTTATCGAGCTCTGGGGCCAACGTCCTGACTTTC.

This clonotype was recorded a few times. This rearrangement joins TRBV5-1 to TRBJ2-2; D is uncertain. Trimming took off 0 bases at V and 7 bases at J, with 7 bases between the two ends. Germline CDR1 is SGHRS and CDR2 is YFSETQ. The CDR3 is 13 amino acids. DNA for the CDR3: TGCGCCAGCAGCTTGGTAGTCGGCGGGGAGCTGTTTTTT. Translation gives CASSLVVGGELFF. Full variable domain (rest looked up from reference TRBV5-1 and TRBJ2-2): KAGVTQTPRYLIKTRGQQVTLSCSPISGHRSVSWYQQTPGQGLQFLFEYFSETQRNKGNFPGRFSGRQFSNSRSEMNVSTLELGDSALYLCASSLVVGGELFFGEGSRLTVL.

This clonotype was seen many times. The CDR3 bases are TGTGCCAGCAGGACACAAGAGACCCAGTACTTC. Translating it yields CASRTQETQYF. V and J are TRBV28 and TRBJ2-5; D ambiguous. Germline CDR1 is MDHEN and CDR2 is SYDVKM. The V end was cut by 6 bases, the J end by 2 bases, with 4 bases between. This CDR3 has 11 amino acids.

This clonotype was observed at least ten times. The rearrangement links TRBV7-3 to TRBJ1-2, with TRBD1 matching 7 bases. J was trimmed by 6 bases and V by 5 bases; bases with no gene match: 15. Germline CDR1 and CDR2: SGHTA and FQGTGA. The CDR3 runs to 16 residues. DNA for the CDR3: TGTGCCAGCAGCGCCTACGACAGGGTTGAATCGGATGGCTACACCTTC. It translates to CASSAYDRVESDGYTF.

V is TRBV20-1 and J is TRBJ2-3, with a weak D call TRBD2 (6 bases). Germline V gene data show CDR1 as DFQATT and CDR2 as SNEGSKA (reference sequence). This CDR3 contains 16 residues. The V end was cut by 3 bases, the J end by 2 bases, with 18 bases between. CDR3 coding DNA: TGCAGTGCTAGGGGCCGGGTAGTAGCGGCCACAGATACGCAGTATTTT. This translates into CSARGRVVAATDTQYF.

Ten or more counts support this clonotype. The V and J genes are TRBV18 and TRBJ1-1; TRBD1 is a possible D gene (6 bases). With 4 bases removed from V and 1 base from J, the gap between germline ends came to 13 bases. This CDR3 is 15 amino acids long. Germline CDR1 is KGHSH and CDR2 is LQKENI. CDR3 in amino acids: CASSLGTGANTEAFF. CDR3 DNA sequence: TGTGCCAGCTCACTTGGGACGGGGGCGAACACTGAAGCTTTCTTT. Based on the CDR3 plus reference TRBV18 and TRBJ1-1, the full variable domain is NAGVMQNPRHLVRRRGQEARLRCSPMKGHSHVYWYRQLPEEGLKFMVYLQKENIIDESGMPKERFSAEFPKEGPSILRIQQVVRGDSAAYFCASSLGTGANTEAFFGQGTRLTVV.

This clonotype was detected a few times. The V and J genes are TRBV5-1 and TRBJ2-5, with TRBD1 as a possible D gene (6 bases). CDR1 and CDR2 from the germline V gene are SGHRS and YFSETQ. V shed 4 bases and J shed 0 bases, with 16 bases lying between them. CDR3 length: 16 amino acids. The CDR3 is CASSDPSGTNQETQYF. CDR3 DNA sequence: TGCGCCAGCAGCGATCCGTCCGGGACAAACCAAGAGACCCAGTACTTC.

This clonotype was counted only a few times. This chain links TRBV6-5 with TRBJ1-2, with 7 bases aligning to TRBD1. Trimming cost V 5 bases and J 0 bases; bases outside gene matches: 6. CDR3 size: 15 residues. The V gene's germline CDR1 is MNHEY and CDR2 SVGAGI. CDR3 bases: TGTGCCAGCAGTCCGCAGGGGGGGCCTAACTATGGCTACACCTTC. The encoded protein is CASSPQGGPNYGYTF.